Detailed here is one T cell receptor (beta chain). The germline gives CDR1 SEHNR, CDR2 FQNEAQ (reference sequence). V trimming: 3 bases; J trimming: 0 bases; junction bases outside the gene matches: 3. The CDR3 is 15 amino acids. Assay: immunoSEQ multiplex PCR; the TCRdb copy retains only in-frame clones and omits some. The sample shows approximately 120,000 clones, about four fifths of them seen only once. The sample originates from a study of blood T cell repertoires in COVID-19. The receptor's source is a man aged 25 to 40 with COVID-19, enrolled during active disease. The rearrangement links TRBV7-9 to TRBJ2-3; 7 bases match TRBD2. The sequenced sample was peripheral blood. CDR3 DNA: TGTGCCAGCAGCTTTCTTAGCGGGAGCACAGATACGCAGTATTTT. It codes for CASSFLSGSTDTQYF.